The 4 T cell receptor beta chains below come from one sample, sequenced in a study of CD8+ T cells in alopecia areata. Treatment here: oral pan-JAK inhibitor, 5-10 mg twice daily. Reverse transcribed after extraction, RNA yielded cDNA as the sequencing template. Data came from immunoSEQ multiplex PCR; TCRdb stores just in-frame clones and leaves some out. The data contain some 180,000 clones, about 55% of them singletons. The sample consisted of CD8+ T cells sorted from blood, taken at week 24, from a patient treated with tofacitinib. These receptors were obtained from a human donor with alopecia areata.

The V call is TRBV28, the J call TRBJ2-5; D not resolved. The CDR3 totals 13 residues. Trimming stripped 5 bases from V and 1 base from J, with 8 bases between. Germline CDR1 reads MDHEN; CDR2 reads SYDVKM. For the CDR3, the DNA is TGTGCCAGCAGTCCTCCGGGCCAAGAGACCCAGTACTTC. Translated: CASSPPGQETQYF.

CDR3 loop: CAWSAANTEAFF. The CDR3 DNA sequence: TGTGCCTGGAGTGCTGCGAACACTGAAGCTTTCTTT. The gene calls are TRBV30 and TRBJ1-1; D is uncertain. Germline V gene data show CDR1 as GTSNPN and CDR2 as SVGIG (reference sequence). V was trimmed by 1 base and J by 1 base, leaving 4 bases between them. CDR3 length: 12 residues.

This clone was counted a few times. The chain joins TRBV4-1 to TRBJ2-7; possible D gene TRBD2, 6 bases. Deletions cut 3 bases from V and 3 bases from J, with 15 bases between. The CDR3 contains 15 residues. CDR1 MGHRA and CDR2 YSYEKL come from the germline V gene. As DNA, the CDR3 is TGCGCCAGCAGCCATTTCACGGGGGAGAACTACGAGCAGTACTTC. Translating it yields CASSHFTGENYEQYF.

Turning to this clone: A far larger clone is only one base removed, so a read error is likely. This same CDR3 is encoded by further DNA sequences in the sample. J is TRBJ1-2 and V is TRBV13; D not resolved. The CDR3 loop spans 16 amino acids. Trimming stripped 5 bases from V and 3 bases from J, with 19 bases between. Germline V lookup: CDR1 PRHDT, CDR2 FYEKMQ (reference sequence). The CDR3 spells CASSQVSLATDYGYTF. Written as DNA, the CDR3 is TGTGCCAGCAGCCAAGTTTCGCTAGCCACAGACTATGGCTACACCTTC.